The 10 T cell receptor beta chains given below trace back to one sample, sequenced in a study of T cell responses to AZD1222 COVID-19 vaccine. Clones were sequenced by immunoSEQ multiplex PCR, and TCRdb holds only the in-frame ones, with some missing. The profile shows about 180,000 clones, 85% to 95% of them singletons. The source material was peripheral blood, sampled 28 days after the second AZD1222 dose. These receptors were obtained from an adult who received the AZD1222 COVID-19 vaccine.

The genes are TRBV18 and TRBJ1-4, with D hard to call. The CDR3 is made up of 17 amino acids. Germline V gene lookup returns CDR1 KGHSH and CDR2 LQKENI. Trimming cost V 1 base and J 2 bases, with 14 bases left between them. DNA for the CDR3: TGTGCCAGCTCACCACGCCGGGCGCGGATTACTAATGAAAAACTGTTTTTT. The encoded protein is CASSPRRARITNEKLFF.

The chain joins TRBV19 to TRBJ1-3; 8 bases map to TRBD1. V dropped 5 bases and J dropped 2; count of bases not matched to a gene: 8. CDR3 length: 16 amino acids. Germline V CDR1 and CDR2: LNHDA, SQIVND (reference sequence). CDR3 amino acids: CASSPETGAAGNTIYF. For the CDR3, the DNA is TGTGCCAGTAGTCCCGAGACAGGGGCGGCTGGAAACACCATATATTTT.

The rearrangement joins TRBV3-1 (or the pseudogene TRBV3-2) to TRBJ2-3; TRBD1 agrees at 8 bases. V lost 2 bases, J lost 1 base, and 11 bases stayed unmatched. Germline V gene data show CDR1 as LGHDT and CDR2 as YNNKEL (reference sequence). The CDR3 runs 18 residues. In DNA, the CDR3 is TGTGCCAGCAGCCAACGCGGGAACAGGGGGATCGGCACAGATACGCAGTATTTT. Its translation is CASSQRGNRGIGTDTQYF.

This sequence joins TRBV6-6 and TRBJ1-4; D not certain. The CDR3 is 15 residues long. Per germline, CDR1 MNHNY and CDR2 SVGAGI (reference sequence). Between the trimmed V and J ends, which lost 0 bases and 4 bases, there was a span of 9 bases. The CDR3 here is CASSYSLAYNEKLFF. DNA for the CDR3: TGTGCCAGCAGTTACTCGCTGGCTTATAATGAAAAACTGTTTTTT.

This clone was counted a single time. The chain recombines TRBV27 with TRBJ2-1; 12 nucleotides match TRBD2. CDR1 and CDR2 from the germline V gene are MNHEY and SMNVEV (reference sequence). CDR3 length equals 17 residues. V was pared by 4 bases and J by 4 bases, with 8 bases of the junction left unmatched. CDR3 nucleotides: TGTGCCAGCAGTTCCTACCTACTAGCGGGAGGATACAATGAGCAGTTCTTC. Translation: CASSSYLLAGGYNEQFF.

The gene calls are TRBV7-2 and TRBJ2-2; D is undetermined. The germline gives CDR1 SGHTA, CDR2 FQGNSA. Trimming removed 1 base from V and 6 bases from J, with 9 bases in between. The CDR3 is made up of 14 amino acids. The CDR3 sequence is CASSLGPNAGELFF. The CDR3 bases are TGTGCCAGCAGCTTAGGGCCCAACGCCGGGGAGCTGTTTTTT.

In the case of this clone: One junction end disagrees with the germline gene, perhaps due to a read error. V usage is TRBV27 and J usage is TRBJ2-2, with 8 bases fitting TRBD2. The germline V gene has CDR1 MNHEY and CDR2 SMNVEV (reference sequence). The CDR3 is 15 amino acids. The CDR3 DNA reads TGTGCCAGCGGTTTCGAACTAGCGGACACCGGGGAGCTGTTTTTT. Encoded protein: CASGFELADTGELFF.

This clone was seen just once. The genes are TRBV7-2 and TRBJ2-7, with a tentative D call TRBD2 (6 bases). The CDR3 extends over 17 amino acids. Trimming removed 6 bases from V and 3 bases from J, with 24 bases in between. The germline CDR1 and CDR2 sequences are SGHTA and FQGNSA. The CDR3 DNA is TGTGCCAGCAGTAGATCAGGATGGCGCGGGGAAGGCTACGAGCAGTACTTC. This sequence encodes CASSRSGWRGEGYEQYF.

The chain recombines TRBV27 with TRBJ2-7, with D hard to call. The CDR3 contains 13 residues. Deletions cut 7 bases from V and 0 bases from J, with 10 bases between. The germline CDR1 and CDR2 sequences are MNHEY and SMNVEV (reference sequence). The CDR3, as DNA: TGTGCCAGCAAGAAAACGGGCTCCTACGAGCAGTACTTC. Its translation: CASKKTGSYEQYF.

The rearrangement links TRBV30 to TRBJ1-2, with D possibly matching TRBD1 (5 bases). V dropped 3 bases and J dropped 8 bases, with 7 bases sitting between them. This CDR3 contains 10 residues. The germline gives CDR1 GTSNPN, CDR2 SVGIG (reference sequence). CDR3 in amino acids: CAWRTAGYTF. Here the CDR3 DNA reads TGTGCCTGGAGGACAGCCGGCTACACCTTC.